This T cell receptor (beta chain) comes out of a study of shared clonotypes between healthy human individuals. TCRdb's copy holds only in-frame clones and misses some; the assay was immunoSEQ multiplex PCR. The sample contains roughly 530,000 clones, 90% to 97% of which appear only once. With V trimmed by 2 bases and J by 4 bases, 12 bases remained unmatched. CDR1 MNHEY and CDR2 SMNVEV come from the germline V gene (reference sequence). The CDR3 loop spans 19 amino acids. The rearrangement joins TRBV27 to TRBJ2-1; 12 bases fit TRBD2. The TCR was taken from a woman in her 30s in good health. Source material: naive CD4+ T cells sorted from blood. As to subset: CD45RA+ positively selected. CDR3 amino acids: CASSLSSLAGGVGYNEQFF. In DNA form, the CDR3 reads TGTGCCAGCAGTTTAAGTTCCCTAGCGGGAGGGGTTGGATACAATGAGCAGTTCTTC.